The clone carrying this T cell receptor beta chain was counted many times. The source of the sample is a study of identical twins. TCRdb used MiXCR to reprocess the 5' RACE reads, holding one entry per CDR3 protein. Here the sample spans 1.5 million to 2 million distinct CDR3 sequences, around 33% being singletons. Sample: cord blood. This clonotype was sampled from a newborn girl in good health.

The CDR3 sequence: CASSGGYNEQFF. The CDR3 region has the DNA TGTGCCAGCAGTGGGGGTTACAATGAGCAGTTCTTC. The chain combines TRBV2 with TRBJ2-1, with D unclear. Trimming removed 4 bases at V and 4 bases at J, with 5 bases between. The CDR3 loop spans 12 amino acids. The germline gives CDR1 SNHLY, CDR2 FYNNEI.